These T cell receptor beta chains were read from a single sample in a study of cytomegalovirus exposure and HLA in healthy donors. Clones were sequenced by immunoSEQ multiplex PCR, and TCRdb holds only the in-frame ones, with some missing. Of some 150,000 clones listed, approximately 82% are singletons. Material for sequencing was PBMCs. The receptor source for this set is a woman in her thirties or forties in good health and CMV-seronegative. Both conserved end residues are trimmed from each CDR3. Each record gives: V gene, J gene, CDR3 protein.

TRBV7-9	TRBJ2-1	ASSQTSGNYNEQF
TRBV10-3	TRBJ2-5	AIRKGQGGETQY
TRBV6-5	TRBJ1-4	ASSARTGGGEKLF
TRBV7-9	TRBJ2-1	ASSHTGGGFSYNEQF
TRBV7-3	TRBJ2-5	ASSQGGRGLETQY
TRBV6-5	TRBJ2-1	ASISGWANEQF
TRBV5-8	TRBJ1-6	ASSLDRGTPLH
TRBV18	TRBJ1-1	ASSPESSDRREAF
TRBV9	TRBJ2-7	ASSPWGGAYEQY
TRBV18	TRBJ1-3	ASSPLSGPRSPVPGNTIY
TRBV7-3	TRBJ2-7	ASSLFGGDYEQY
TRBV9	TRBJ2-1	ASSVLAGGGEQF
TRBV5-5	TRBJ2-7	ASSLQTYEQY
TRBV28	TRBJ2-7	ASIALAGGLDEQY
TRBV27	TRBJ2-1	ASSLGRHNEQF
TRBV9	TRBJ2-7	ASSTGLAGIHEQY
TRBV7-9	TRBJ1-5	ASSLTGYQPQH
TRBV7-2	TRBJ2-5	ASRGGSGLEETQY
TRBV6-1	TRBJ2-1	ASRGFSAYGEQF
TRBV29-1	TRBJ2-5	SAEGGSGRLVKTQY
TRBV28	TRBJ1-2	ASRTGANYGYT
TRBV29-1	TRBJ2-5	SALVQLQETQY
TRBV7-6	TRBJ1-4	ASSLGTGGALNEKLF
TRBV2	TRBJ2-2	ASSPLRSNTGELF
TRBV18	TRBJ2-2	ASTTQGNTGELF
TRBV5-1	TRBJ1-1	ASTRGLFGNAEAF
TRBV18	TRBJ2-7	ASSPPVSYYEQY
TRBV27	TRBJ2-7	ASSPLEGIGTSGRIYEQY
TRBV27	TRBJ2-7	ASSLYDRSYEQY
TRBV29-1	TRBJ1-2	SVGQASYGYT
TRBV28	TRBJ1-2	ASSPLTRPSGYRGGNGYT
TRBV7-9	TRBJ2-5	ASSPGPARMYQETQY
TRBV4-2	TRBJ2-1	ASSPGDSSSYNEQF
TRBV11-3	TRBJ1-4	ASSGRSSPEKLF
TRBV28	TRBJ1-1	ASSAYRGRGVSTEAF
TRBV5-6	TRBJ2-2	ASSLDFNTGELF
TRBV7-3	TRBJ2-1	ASSLRHLSYNEQF
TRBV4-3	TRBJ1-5	ASSQDRSSGAQPQH
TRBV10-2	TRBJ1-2	ASSRDRGTSSGYT
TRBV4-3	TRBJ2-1	ASSQDQAAYEQF
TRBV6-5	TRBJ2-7	ASSVGRRSYEQY
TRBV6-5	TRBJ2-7	ASTRGGQGRYEQY
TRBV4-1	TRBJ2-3	ASSPNVDRVGTQY
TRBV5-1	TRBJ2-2	ASSFGTGGNTGELF
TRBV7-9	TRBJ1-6	ASSLITDNSPLH
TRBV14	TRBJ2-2	ASSQVGTGELF
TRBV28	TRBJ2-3	ASSPQTSGVTDTQY
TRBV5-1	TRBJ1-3	ASSLSGQAGNTIY
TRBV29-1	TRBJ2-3	SVVRSGTTDTQY
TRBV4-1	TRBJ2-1	ASSHWDRDYNEQF
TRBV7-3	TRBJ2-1	ASSFPLAGATEQF